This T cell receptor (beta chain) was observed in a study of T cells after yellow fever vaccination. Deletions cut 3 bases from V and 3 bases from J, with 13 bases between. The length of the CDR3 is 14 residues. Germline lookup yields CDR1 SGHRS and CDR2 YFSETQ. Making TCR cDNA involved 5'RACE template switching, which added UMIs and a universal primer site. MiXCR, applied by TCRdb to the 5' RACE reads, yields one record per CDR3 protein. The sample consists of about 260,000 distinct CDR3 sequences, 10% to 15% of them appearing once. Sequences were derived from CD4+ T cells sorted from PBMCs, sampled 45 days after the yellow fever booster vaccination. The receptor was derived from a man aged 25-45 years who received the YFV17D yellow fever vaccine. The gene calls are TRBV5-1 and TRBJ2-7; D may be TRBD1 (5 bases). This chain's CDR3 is CASSSPDKIYEQYF. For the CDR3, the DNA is TGCGCCAGCAGCTCCCCGGACAAAATCTACGAGCAGTACTTC.